This T cell receptor (beta chain) was sequenced for a study of beta chain features in type 1 diabetes. The wider study: 107,917,701 sorted cells were examined across all samples.

Worth noting for this clone: Antigen specificity is unknown.

The germline gives CDR1 GTSNPN, CDR2 SVGIG (reference sequence). Trimming removed 4 bases from V and 0 bases from J, with 16 bases in between. This CDR3 has 16 residues. The study's findings and limits: Type 1 diabetes patients showed fewer insertions and more deletions at VDJ junctions.

Reverse transcription of all isolated RNA meant that expressed TCRB transcripts were sequenced. The assay was immunoSEQ multiplex PCR, and TCRdb's table has in-frame clones only and misses some. The sample has 350,000 to 450,000 clones; approximately 15% are singletons. The sequenced material came from naive CD4+ T cells from blood. The clonotype was recovered from a man younger than 45 in good health. The chain is built from TRBV30 and TRBJ2-4; TRBD1 might be the D (6 bases). CDR3 region: CAWNGGDRLAKNIQYF. The CDR3 DNA sequence: TGTGCCTGGAATGGGGGAGACAGGCTAGCCAAAAACATTCAGTACTTC.